The 9 T cell receptor beta chains below were found in one sample sequenced in a study of blood T cell repertoires in COVID-19. This table comes from immunoSEQ multiplex PCR, and its TCRdb copy is limited to in-frame clones, with some not included. The sample includes about 220,000 clones, approximately 80% seen only once; the top ten take around 16%. Input material: PBMCs or T cells enriched from blood (not recorded which). These receptors all come from a middle-aged man who had recovered from COVID-19.

The rearrangement links TRBV30 to TRBJ2-7, with D unresolved. Trimming pared 0 bases from V and 2 bases from J, leaving 11 bases between. The CDR3 length is 14 residues. Germline-derived CDR1 and CDR2 are GTSNPN and SVGIG (reference sequence). This chain's CDR3 is CAWSVPLAPYEQYF. CDR3 nucleotides: TGTGCCTGGAGTGTACCCTTGGCTCCCTACGAGCAGTACTTC.

The rearrangement uses TRBV10-3 and TRBJ1-1; 9 bases align to TRBD1. J lost 3 bases, V lost 10 bases, and 6 bases had no gene match. The CDR3 is made up of 13 amino acids. The germline gives CDR1 ENHRY, CDR2 SYGVKD. The CDR3 sequence is CATTGQGDTEAFF. In DNA, the CDR3 is TGTGCCACTACGGGACAGGGTGACACTGAAGCTTTCTTT.

V and J are TRBV28 and TRBJ2-3, with TRBD2 matching over 8 bases. CDR3 length equals 16 residues. The V segment lost 6 bases and the J segment 0 bases; nucleotides outside the gene matches: 8. Looked up from germline, CDR1 is MDHEN and CDR2 is SYDVKM. This CDR3 reads CASSSSSGSSTDTQYF. The CDR3 DNA is TGTGCCAGCAGCTCTTCTAGCGGGTCGAGCACAGATACGCAGTATTTT.

The chain carries TRBV5-5 and TRBJ1-6, with 8 bases matching TRBD1. The CDR3 is 15 amino acids. CDR1 and CDR2 from the germline V gene are SGHKS and YYEKEE (reference sequence). Trimming took 1 base from V and 8 from J; bases not matched to a gene: 5. DNA for the CDR3: TGTGCCAGCAGCTTGATGGTACAGGGGGATTCACCCCTCCACTTT. Translation: CASSLMVQGDSPLHF.

The chain recombines TRBV7-9 with TRBJ1-2; tentatively, D is TRBD1 (5 bases). The length of the CDR3 is 12 residues. Germline V gives CDR1 SEHNR, CDR2 FQNEAQ (reference sequence). Between the trimmed V and J ends, which lost 5 bases and 4 bases, there was a span of 8 bases. CDR3 DNA sequence: TGTGCCAGCAGCGAACAGGTCTATGGCTACACCTTC. This gives the protein CASSEQVYGYTF.

The chain combines TRBV7-2 with TRBJ1-5; D gene ambiguous. CDR1 and CDR2 from the germline V gene are SGHTA and FQGNSA. This CDR3 is built from 13 residues. Trimming cost V 2 bases and J 4 bases, with 6 bases left between them. In DNA, the CDR3 is TGTGCCAGCAGCTTAAGACAAAATCAGCCCCAGCATTTT. It translates to CASSLRQNQPQHF.

The V gene is TRBV19, the J gene TRBJ2-5, with 8 positions matching TRBD1. V shed 8 bases and J 3 bases; nucleotides not matched to a gene: 11. In germline, CDR1 is LNHDA, CDR2 SQIVND (reference sequence). This CDR3 spans 15 amino acids. CDR3 coding DNA: TGTGCCAGTCGGCCCGCAGGGGGCGGGAAAGAGACCCAGTACTTC. It yields the protein CASRPAGGGKETQYF.

This clone has more than one count but fewer than ten. The rearrangement joins TRBV6-5 to TRBJ1-5, with TRBD1 as a possible D gene (5 bases). This CDR3 region has 14 residues. Germline V lookup: CDR1 MNHEY, CDR2 SVGAGI. The V end was cut by 8 bases, the J end by 8 bases, with 19 bases between. The CDR3 sequence: CASRAGGSSKPQHF. The CDR3 bases are TGTGCCAGCCGCGCGGGGGGTTCCTCAAAGCCCCAGCATTTT.

This clone came up many times. The chain links TRBV19 to TRBJ2-1, with a tentative D call TRBD1 (6 bases). This CDR3 has 12 residues. Germline CDR1 and CDR2: LNHDA and SQIVND (reference sequence). The V end was cut by 7 bases, the J end by 10 bases, with 14 bases between. The CDR3 nucleotides are TGTGCCAGTAATTGGGGACAAGGAGAGCAGTTCTTC. Amino acids: CASNWGQGEQFF.